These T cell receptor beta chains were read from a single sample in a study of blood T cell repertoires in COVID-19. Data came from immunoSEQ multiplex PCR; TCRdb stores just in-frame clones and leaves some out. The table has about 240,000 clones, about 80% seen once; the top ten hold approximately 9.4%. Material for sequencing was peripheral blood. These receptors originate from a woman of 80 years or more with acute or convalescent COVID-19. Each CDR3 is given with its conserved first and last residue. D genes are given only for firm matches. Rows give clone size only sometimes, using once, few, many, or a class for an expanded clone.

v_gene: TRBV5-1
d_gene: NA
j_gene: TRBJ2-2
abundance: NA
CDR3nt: TGCGCCAGCAGCTCCAGGGCCCCCGGGGAGCTGTTTTTT
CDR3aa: CASSSRAPGELFF

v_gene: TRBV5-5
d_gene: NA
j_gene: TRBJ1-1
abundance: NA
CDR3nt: TGTGCCAGCAGCCCGGGAGTGGGGCAGCTAGACATTGAAGCTTTCTTT
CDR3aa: CASSPGVGQLDIEAFF

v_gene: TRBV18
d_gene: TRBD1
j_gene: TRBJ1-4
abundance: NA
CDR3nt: TGTGCCAGCTCACGTGACAGGGAATCGGAAAAACTGTTTTTT
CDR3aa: CASSRDRESEKLFF

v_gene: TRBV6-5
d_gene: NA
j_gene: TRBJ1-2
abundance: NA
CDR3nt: TGTGCCAGCAGTTACGCCGGGAGCTCTAACTATGGCTACACCTTC
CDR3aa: CASSYAGSSNYGYTF

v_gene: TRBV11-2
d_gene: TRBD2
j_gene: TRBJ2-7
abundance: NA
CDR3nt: TGTGCCAGCAGCCCAGGACTAGCGGGCTTTGAGCAGTACTTC
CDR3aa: CASSPGLAGFEQYF

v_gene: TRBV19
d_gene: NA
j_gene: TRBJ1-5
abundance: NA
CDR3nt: TGTGCCAGTAGTATGACAGCCCATAGCAATCAGCCCCAGCATTTT
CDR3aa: CASSMTAHSNQPQHF

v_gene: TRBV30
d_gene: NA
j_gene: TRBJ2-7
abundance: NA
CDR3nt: TGTGCCTGGAGTATGGGACAAGCCTACGAGCAGTACTTC
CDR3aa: CAWSMGQAYEQYF

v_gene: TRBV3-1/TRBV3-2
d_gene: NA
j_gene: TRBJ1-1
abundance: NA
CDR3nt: TGTGCCAGCAGCCAAGACCCAGGGTGGAACACTGAAGCTTTCTTT
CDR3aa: CASSQDPGWNTEAFF

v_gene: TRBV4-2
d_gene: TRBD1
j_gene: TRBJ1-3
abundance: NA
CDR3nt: TGTGCCAGCAGCACCACAGGGGCTGGAAACACCATATATTTT
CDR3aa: CASSTTGAGNTIYF

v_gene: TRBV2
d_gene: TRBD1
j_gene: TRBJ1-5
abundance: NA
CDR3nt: TGTGCCGGCAGTGAAGCGCATGGGACAGGGGTGACTCAGCCCCAGCATTTT
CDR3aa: CAGSEAHGTGVTQPQHF

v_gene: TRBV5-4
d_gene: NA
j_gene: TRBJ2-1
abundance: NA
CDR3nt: TGTGCCAGCACAAAACTTACAGACGCGGACAGCTCCTACAATGAGCAGTTCTTC
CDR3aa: CASTKLTDADSSYNEQFF

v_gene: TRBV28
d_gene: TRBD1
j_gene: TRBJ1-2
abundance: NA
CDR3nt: TGTGCCAGCCTACCCTCTCAGGGGGCGGGAGGCTACACCTTC
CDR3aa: CASLPSQGAGGYTF

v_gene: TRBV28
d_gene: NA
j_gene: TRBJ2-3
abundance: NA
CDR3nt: TGTGCCAGCAGTTTTGGAGGGGCTTACACAGATACGCAGTATTTT
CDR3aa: CASSFGGAYTDTQYF

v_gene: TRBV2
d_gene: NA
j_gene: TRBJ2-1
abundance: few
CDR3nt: TGTGCCAGCAGTGAAGGCCCTGGGGGGGGCAACAATGAGCAGTTCTTC
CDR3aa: CASSEGPGGGNNEQFF

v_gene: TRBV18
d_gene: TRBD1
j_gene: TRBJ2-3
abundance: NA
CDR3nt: TGTGCCAGCTCACCTAGGACAGGAAAGGGACGCACAGATACGCAGTATTTT
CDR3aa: CASSPRTGKGRTDTQYF

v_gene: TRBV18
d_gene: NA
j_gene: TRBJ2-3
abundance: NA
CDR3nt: TGTGCCAGCTCACCAAATACAGGCACAGATACGCAGTATTTT
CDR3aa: CASSPNTGTDTQYF

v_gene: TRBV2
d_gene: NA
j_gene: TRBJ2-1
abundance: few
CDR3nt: TGTGCCAGCAGTCGGACACCTTACAATGAGCAGTTCTTC
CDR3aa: CASSRTPYNEQFF

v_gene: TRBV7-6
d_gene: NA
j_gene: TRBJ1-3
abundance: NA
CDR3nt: TGTGCCAGCAGCTTAACCGACAGCGAGAACACCATATATTTT
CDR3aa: CASSLTDSENTIYF

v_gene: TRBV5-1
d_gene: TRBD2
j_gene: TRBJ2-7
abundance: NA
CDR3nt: TGCGCCAGCAGCCCATTACTAGCGGAGACCTACGAGCAGTACTTC
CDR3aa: CASSPLLAETYEQYF

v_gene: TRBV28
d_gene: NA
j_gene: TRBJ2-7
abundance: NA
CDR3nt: TGTGCCAGCAGTTTTAGAAACAGGGTACCCTACGAGCAGTACTTC
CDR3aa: CASSFRNRVPYEQYF

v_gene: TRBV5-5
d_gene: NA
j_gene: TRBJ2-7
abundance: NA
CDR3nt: TGTGCCAGCAGCTTGGGAAAGGCAGGCGAGCAGTACTTC
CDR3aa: CASSLGKAGEQYF

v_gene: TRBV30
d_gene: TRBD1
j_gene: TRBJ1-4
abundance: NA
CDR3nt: TGTGCCTGGGGACAGGGGGATGAAAAACTGTTTTTT
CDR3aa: CAWGQGDEKLFF

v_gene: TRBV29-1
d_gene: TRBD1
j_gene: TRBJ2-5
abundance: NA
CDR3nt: TGCAGCGGGAGTCTAATTAAGGGACAGGGAGGGGAGACCCAGTACTTC
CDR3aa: CSGSLIKGQGGETQYF

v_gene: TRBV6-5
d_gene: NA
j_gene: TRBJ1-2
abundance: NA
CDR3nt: TGTGCCAGCAGCCCGGGGGTCAGCAACTATGGCTACACCTTC
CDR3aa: CASSPGVSNYGYTF

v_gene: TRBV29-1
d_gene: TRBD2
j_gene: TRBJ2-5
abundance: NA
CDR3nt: TGCAGCGTTGGAACTAGCGGGGGAACGACCCAGTACTTC
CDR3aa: CSVGTSGGTTQYF

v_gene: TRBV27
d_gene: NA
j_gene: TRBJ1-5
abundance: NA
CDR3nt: TGTGCCAGCAGTTTAAGGTGGCAGGGTATGGGGGGGAATCAGCCCCAGCATTTT
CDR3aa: CASSLRWQGMGGNQPQHF

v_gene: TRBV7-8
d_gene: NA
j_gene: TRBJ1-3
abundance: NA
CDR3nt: TGTGCCAGCAGCCGCGGAGGGAGTTCTGGAAACACCATATATTTT
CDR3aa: CASSRGGSSGNTIYF

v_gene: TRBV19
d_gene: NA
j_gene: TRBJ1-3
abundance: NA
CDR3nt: TGTGCCAGTAGCACCCTATTAGGGGGAGCCGGAAACACCATATATTTT
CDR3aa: CASSTLLGGAGNTIYF

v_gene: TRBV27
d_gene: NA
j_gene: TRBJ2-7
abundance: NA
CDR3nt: TGTGCCAGCAGTTTGAGACGGGACTACGAGCAGTACTTC
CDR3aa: CASSLRRDYEQYF